These 32 T cell receptor beta chains share one sample of origin, sequenced in a study of blood T cell repertoires in COVID-19. Clones were sequenced by immunoSEQ multiplex PCR, and TCRdb holds only the in-frame ones, with some missing. This table has about 140,000 clones, about 83% appearing once. Specimen: peripheral blood. These TCRs come from a man between 25 and 39 years old with COVID-19, enrolled during active disease.

This chain joins TRBV9 and TRBJ2-3, with 10 bases that match TRBD1. The CDR3 extends over 17 amino acids. V dropped 2 bases and J dropped 2; count of bases not matched to a gene: 8. The V gene's germline CDR1 is SGDLS and CDR2 YYNGEE. CDR3 nucleotides: TGTGCCAGCAGCGTGACAGGGGGCCTAGGATACACAGATACGCAGTATTTT. Amino acids: CASSVTGGLGYTDTQYF.

This chain joins TRBV29-1 and TRBJ2-7; TRBD2 matches 7 bases. V lost 6 bases to trimming and J lost 4 bases; unmatched junction nucleotides: 18. Per the germline V gene, CDR1 is SQVTM and CDR2 is ANQGSEA. This CDR3 spans 16 amino acids. CDR3 in DNA: TGCAGCGTCGCCGGACTTCCAGGTGGGGGGGAATACGAGCAGTACTTC. Translating gives CSVAGLPGGGEYEQYF.

The V and J genes are TRBV5-4 and TRBJ1-2, with 8 bases identical to TRBD1. The CDR3 is 14 amino acids. The trim removed 0 bases at V and 8 bases at J, leaving 6 bases unmatched. Per germline, CDR1 SGHNT and CDR2 YYREEE (reference sequence). CDR3 bases: TGTGCCAGCAGCTTGGATATGACAGGGGCCGGCTACACCTTC. It codes for CASSLDMTGAGYTF. Combining the CDR3 with reference TRBV5-4 and TRBJ1-2 gives the whole variable domain ETGVTQSPTHLIKTRGQQVTLRCSSQSGHNTVSWYQQALGQGPQFIFQYYREEENGRGNFPPRFSGLQFPNYSSELNVNALELDDSALYLCASSLDMTGAGYTFGSGTRLTVV.

The chain uses TRBV7-2 and TRBJ2-3; a weak D match, TRBD1 (6 bases). Trimming shortened V by 8 bases and J by 5 bases, and 11 bases separated the two germline ends. In germline, CDR1 is SGHTA, CDR2 FQGNSA. The CDR3 extends over 12 amino acids. This CDR3 is CASSQGGDTQYF. For the CDR3, the DNA is TGTGCCAGCTCTCAAGGGGGAGATACGCAGTATTTT.

CDR3 DNA sequence: TGTGCCAGTAGTACCTCGACAGTGCGAGAAAAACTGTTTTTT. This sequence encodes CASSTSTVREKLFF. The chain links TRBV19 to TRBJ1-4; D is possibly TRBD1 (5 bases). The V gene's germline CDR1 is LNHDA and CDR2 SQIVND (reference sequence). V lost 4 bases and J 8 bases, leaving 14 bases between the germline ends. The CDR3 covers 14 residues. Together with reference TRBV19 and TRBJ1-4, the CDR3 gives the full variable domain: DGGITQSPKYLFRKEGQNVTLSCEQNLNHDAMYWYRQDPGQGLRLIYYSQIVNDFQKGDIAEGYSVSREKKESFPLTVTSAQKNPTAFYLCASSTSTVREKLFFGSGTQLSVL.

This sequence joins TRBV19 and TRBJ2-7; the match to TRBD1 covers 7 bases. With V trimmed by 1 base and J by 3 bases, 15 bases remained unmatched. Per germline, CDR1 LNHDA and CDR2 SQIVND (reference sequence). CDR3 size: 18 residues. DNA of the CDR3: TGTGCCAGTAGTATAGCCAGGGCCCATACCGACAGGGACTACGAGCAGTACTTC. Translated, it gives CASSIARAHTDRDYEQYF.

The CDR3: CASTTTGVGNSPLHF. The CDR3 DNA reads as TGCGCCAGCACCACGACAGGGGTAGGAAATTCACCCCTCCACTTT. The rearrangement links TRBV5-1 to TRBJ1-6; TRBD1 agrees at 8 bases. In germline, CDR1 is SGHRS, CDR2 YFSETQ. Losses at the gene ends were 6 bases for V and 7 bases for J; bases not matched to a gene: 9. The CDR3 length is 15 residues.

This clone showed up just once. The chain links TRBV19 to TRBJ1-2; 8 bases are shared with TRBD1. Germline lookup yields CDR1 LNHDA and CDR2 SQIVND (reference sequence). This CDR3 region has 17 residues. Trimming cost V 0 bases and J 7 bases; bases outside gene matches: 13. The CDR3 spells CASSIDLSSGTGRGYTF. The CDR3 nucleotides are TGTGCCAGTAGTATAGATCTATCAAGCGGGACAGGTCGTGGCTACACCTTC.

This clone occurred once. The V call is TRBV4-1, the J call TRBJ2-7; 7 bases map to TRBD2. The germline gives CDR1 MGHRA, CDR2 YSYEKL. Trimming at V came to 1 base and at J to 1 base, leaving 4 bases not matched to a gene. The length of the CDR3 is 15 residues. The CDR3 sequence: CASSQVSGNSYEQYF. The CDR3 DNA reads TGCGCCAGCAGCCAAGTCAGCGGGAATTCCTACGAGCAGTACTTC.

The chain couples TRBV7-8 to TRBJ2-1; 7 bases map to TRBD2. Germline values: CDR1 SGHVS, CDR2 FQNEAQ. V lost 5 bases, J lost 8 bases, and 12 bases stayed unmatched. CDR3 length: 15 amino acids. The CDR3 loop is CASSRRLAQAYEQFF. The CDR3 DNA follows: TGTGCCAGCAGCCGACGACTAGCCCAGGCATATGAGCAGTTCTTC.

The rearrangement uses TRBV19 and TRBJ2-3; D unclear. The ends were cut back, 6 bases at V and 2 bases at J, with 12 bases in the middle. The CDR3 has 14 residues. Germline-derived CDR1 and CDR2 are LNHDA and SQIVND (reference sequence). CDR3 sequence reads: CASSRYYSTDTQYF. In DNA form, the CDR3 reads TGTGCCAGTAGCCGATACTATTCCACAGATACGCAGTATTTT.

V usage is TRBV14 and J usage is TRBJ2-3, with D possibly matching TRBD1 (5 bases). Germline assignment: CDR1 SGHDN and CDR2 FVKESK. The CDR3 consists of 12 residues. The CDR3 sequence: CLTGYSTDTQYF. The CDR3 bases are TGTTTAACAGGATATAGCACAGATACGCAGTATTTT. Filled out from reference TRBV14 and TRBJ2-3, the complete variable domain reads EAGVTQFPSHSVIEKGQTVTLRCDPISGHDNLYWYRRVMGKEIKFLLHFVKESKQDESGMPNNRFLAERTGGTYSTLKVQPAELEDSGVYFCLTGYSTDTQYFGPGTRLTVL.

The rearrangement links TRBV19 to TRBJ1-3, with D unclear. Trimming shortened V by 2 bases and J by 0 bases, and 11 bases separated the two germline ends. The length of the CDR3 is 16 residues. Germline V gives CDR1 LNHDA, CDR2 SQIVND (reference sequence). The CDR3 nucleotides read TGTGCCAGTAGTATATCCCGGAGAAGCTCTGGAAACACCATATATTTT. This translates into CASSISRRSSGNTIYF.

V is TRBV4-3 and J is TRBJ1-6, with D unresolved. V lost 1 base, J lost 7 bases, and 8 bases lay in between. CDR1 and CDR2 (germline): LGHNA, YSLEER. There are 14 residues in the CDR3. The CDR3 loop reads CASSQGEVNSPLHF. As DNA, the CDR3 is TGCGCCAGCAGCCAAGGAGAAGTAAATTCACCCCTCCACTTT.

The rearrangement joins TRBV18 to TRBJ1-5; no definite D call. The germline V gene has CDR1 KGHSH and CDR2 LQKENI. CDR3 size: 15 residues. Deletions cut 2 bases from V and 5 bases from J, with 13 bases between. The DNA of the CDR3 is TGTGCCAGCTCACCAACGGGAGGTGAGGATCAGCCCCAGCATTTT. It encodes CASSPTGGEDQPQHF.

The chain joins TRBV6-5 to TRBJ2-7; tentatively, D is TRBD1 (6 bases). The CDR3 spans 14 residues. Looked up from germline, CDR1 is MNHEY and CDR2 is SVGAGI. The V end was cut by 5 bases, the J end by 8 bases, with 19 bases between. The CDR3 nucleotides read TGTGCCAGCAGTATTCAAAGATACAGGGCCCAGCAGTACTTC. Its protein product is CASSIQRYRAQQYF.

In this sample, this clone turned up once. This chain joins TRBV13 and TRBJ2-7; a weak D match, TRBD2 (6 bases). Germline loops: CDR1 PRHDT, CDR2 FYEKMQ (reference sequence). With 5 bases removed from V and 2 bases from J, the gap between germline ends came to 13 bases. The CDR3 loop spans 14 amino acids. The CDR3 nucleotides are TGTGCCAGCAGCGCAGCGGGCGCCACCTACGAGCAGTACTTC. This encodes CASSAAGATYEQYF.

The chain couples TRBV11-3 to TRBJ2-3, with D perhaps matching TRBD2 (6 bases). V dropped 1 base and J dropped 1 base, with 9 bases sitting between them. CDR1 is SGHNT, CDR2 YENEEA, per germline. The CDR3 spans 15 residues. The CDR3 DNA is TGTGCCAGCAGCTTAGGAGGCGGGGGCACAGATACGCAGTATTTT. As protein: CASSLGGGGTDTQYF.

This clone has only a few counts. J is TRBJ2-7 and V is TRBV27; D unresolved. The CDR3 has 13 residues. V lost 8 bases and J 1 base, leaving 12 bases between the germline ends. Germline V lookup: CDR1 MNHEY, CDR2 SMNVEV (reference sequence). CDR3 amino acids: CASGQTVSYEQYF. DNA for the CDR3: TGTGCCAGCGGGCAGACGGTTTCCTACGAGCAGTACTTC.

This chain connects TRBV12-3 or TRBV12-4 to TRBJ2-7, with TRBD1 identical over 9 bases. This CDR3 is built from 13 residues. V was clipped by 3 bases and J by 6 bases; unmatched bases: 3. The CDR3 here is CASSFGTGIEQYF. CDR3 coding DNA: TGTGCCAGCAGTTTTGGGACAGGGATCGAGCAGTACTTC.

This clone was seen only once. The chain links TRBV12-3 or TRBV12-4 to TRBJ2-3, with D uncertain. V lost 5 bases to trimming and J lost 10 bases, with 13 bases between them. The CDR3 consists of 12 residues. The CDR3 loop is CASSRNREAQYF. CDR3 bases: TGTGCCAGCAGTAGAAATCGAGAAGCGCAGTATTTT.

V and J are TRBV6-5 and TRBJ1-1; 11 positions match TRBD1. The CDR3 has 14 amino acids. Germline assignment: CDR1 MNHEY and CDR2 SVGAGI. With 5 bases clipped from V and 5 bases from J, the junction kept 4 bases outside the gene matches. DNA of the CDR3: TGTGCCAGCAGTAAGGGACAGGGGGTTACTGAAGCTTTCTTT. Translation gives CASSKGQGVTEAFF.

The chain recombines TRBV28 with TRBJ2-1, with D perhaps TRBD2 (6 bases). V was shortened by 5 bases and J by 5 bases, with 16 bases between the two germline ends. This CDR3 is built from 15 residues. Germline V CDR1 and CDR2: MDHEN, SYDVKM. CDR3 sequence reads: CASSRVNGGNNEQFF. The CDR3 DNA sequence: TGTGCCAGCAGTCGAGTCAACGGGGGTAACAATGAGCAGTTCTTC.

This chain uses TRBV9 with TRBJ2-6; 8 bases fit TRBD1. This CDR3 comprises 16 residues. The germline V gene encodes CDR1 SGDLS and CDR2 YYNGEE. With 3 bases clipped from V and 0 bases from J, the junction kept 2 bases outside the gene matches. The CDR3 spells CASSGDRSSGANVLTF. The CDR3 region has the DNA TGTGCCAGCAGCGGGGACAGGAGCTCTGGGGCCAACGTCCTGACTTTC.

This clone was counted once. The chain uses TRBV6-2 or TRBV6-3 and TRBJ1-3, with D possibly being TRBD1 (5 bases). This CDR3 comprises 12 residues. Trimming stripped 0 bases from V and 10 bases from J, with 7 bases between. Germline loops: CDR1 MNHEY, CDR2 SVGEGT. CDR3 sequence (DNA): TGTGCCAGCAGTTACTCGGAGGGGACCATATATTTT. It specifies CASSYSEGTIYF.

The chain uses TRBV28 and TRBJ2-4; a weak D match, TRBD1 (6 bases). Trimming left V 6 bases short and J 1 base short, with 16 bases between. Germline V gene sequence: CDR1 MDHEN, CDR2 SYDVKM. The CDR3 runs 16 residues. The CDR3 sequence is CASRGDNSIAKNIQYF. For the CDR3, the DNA is TGTGCCAGCAGAGGGGACAATTCTATTGCCAAAAACATTCAGTACTTC.

This clone showed up just once. V gene TRBV10-3 combines with J gene TRBJ2-1; TRBD2 might be the D (6 bases). The CDR3 sequence is 11 residues long. Looked up from germline, CDR1 is ENHRY and CDR2 is SYGVKD. Trimming removed 10 bases from V and 8 bases from J, with 12 bases in between. CDR3 bases: TGTGCCACTTCGGGCGGGGATGAGCAGTTCTTC. As protein: CATSGGDEQFF.

There are a few counts of this clone. The chain joins TRBV18 to TRBJ1-1; 8 positions match TRBD1. V gave up 2 bases and J gave up 3 bases; unmatched junction bases: 8. The CDR3 extends over 16 amino acids. Germline CDR1 and CDR2: KGHSH and LQKENI. The CDR3 loop reads CASSPRDRRADTEAFF. CDR3 DNA sequence: TGTGCCAGCTCACCAAGGGACAGGCGGGCGGACACTGAAGCTTTCTTT.

The chain carries TRBV28 and TRBJ2-1; 8 positions agree with TRBD2. Trimming at V came to 7 bases and at J to 3 bases, leaving 11 bases not matched to a gene. The CDR3 length is 16 residues. The V gene's germline CDR1 is MDHEN and CDR2 SYDVKM. Here the CDR3 reads CASTSGGSAVYNEQFF. In DNA, the CDR3 is TGTGCCAGCACCTCGGGAGGGTCAGCCGTCTACAATGAGCAGTTCTTC. The variable domain in full, with the rest retrieved from reference TRBV28 and TRBJ2-1, is DVKVTQSSRYLVKRTGEKVFLECVQDMDHENMFWYRQDPGLGLRLIYFSYDVKMKEKGDIPEGYSVSREKKERFSLILESASTNQTSMYLCASTSGGSAVYNEQFFGPGTRLTVL.

The chain carries TRBV5-1 and TRBJ1-1; D may be TRBD1 (5 bases). The V end lost 2 bases, the J end lost 3 bases, and 8 bases lay between the germline ends. The CDR3 runs 13 residues. From germline, CDR1 is SGHRS and CDR2 YFSETQ. DNA for the CDR3: TGCGCCAGCAGCTTCGGGGGGGACACTGAAGCTTTCTTT. It codes for CASSFGGDTEAFF. Complete variable domain (other parts from reference TRBV5-1 and TRBJ1-1): KAGVTQTPRYLIKTRGQQVTLSCSPISGHRSVSWYQQTPGQGLQFLFEYFSETQRNKGNFPGRFSGRQFSNSRSEMNVSTLELGDSALYLCASSFGGDTEAFFGQGTRLTVV.

This clone has more than one count but fewer than ten. The chain recombines TRBV2 with TRBJ2-7; 8 nucleotides align to TRBD1. Germline V CDR1 and CDR2: SNHLY, FYNNEI. The CDR3 is 12 amino acids. The trim removed 4 bases at V and 6 bases at J, leaving 2 bases unmatched. CDR3 residues: CASSGTGTEQYF. CDR3 sequence (DNA): TGTGCCAGCAGTGGGACAGGGACCGAGCAGTACTTC. Full variable domain (missing parts from reference TRBV2 and TRBJ2-7): EPEVTQTPSHQVTQMGQEVILRCVPISNHLYFYWYRQILGQKVEFLVSFYNNEISEKSEIFDDQFSVERPDGSNFTLKIRSTKLEDSAMYFCASSGTGTEQYFGPGTRLTVT.

The V call is TRBV5-4, the J call TRBJ2-3; 7 nucleotides align to TRBD2. The length of the CDR3 is 16 residues. V dropped 0 bases and J dropped 5; count of bases not matched to a gene: 9. Per the germline V gene, CDR1 is SGHNT and CDR2 is YYREEE (reference sequence). The CDR3 region is CASSLAPSGEGDTQYF. CDR3 nucleotides: TGTGCCAGCAGCTTGGCCCCTAGCGGAGAGGGAGATACGCAGTATTTT.